These 14 T cell receptor beta chains share one sample of origin, sequenced in a study of shared clonotypes between healthy human individuals. Data came from immunoSEQ multiplex PCR; TCRdb stores just in-frame clones and leaves some out. The sample has a few hundred thousand clones; around three quarters are singletons. The sequencing input was PBMCs. The source is a woman aged 40 to 55 in good health. Some clones in this sample may be carry-over from other donors' samples.

This rearrangement joins TRBV4-2 to TRBJ1-1; D unclear. Per the germline V gene, CDR1 is LGHNA and CDR2 is YNFKEQ. The CDR3 is made up of 14 amino acids. V was cut by 0 bases and J by 4 bases, with 9 bases left in between. The CDR3 reads CASSQEGSVTEAFF. For the CDR3, the DNA is TGTGCCAGCAGCCAAGAAGGGTCGGTCACTGAAGCTTTCTTT.

The gene calls are TRBV19 and TRBJ2-7; D is perhaps TRBD1 or TRBD2 (5 bases each). Trimming shortened V by 3 bases and J by 5 bases, and 17 bases separated the two germline ends. The CDR3 sequence is 15 residues long. Germline V gives CDR1 LNHDA, CDR2 SQIVND (reference sequence). CDR3 protein: CASSIRGDAWDEQYF. The CDR3 DNA follows: TGTGCCAGTAGTATTAGAGGGGACGCGTGGGACGAGCAGTACTTC.

The V and J genes are TRBV2 and TRBJ2-7, with 7 nucleotides matching TRBD2. V shed 7 bases, J shed 0 bases, and the junction held 6 bases outside the gene matches. This CDR3 region has 14 residues. Germline V lookup: CDR1 SNHLY, CDR2 FYNNEI. The CDR3 sequence: CASTLARSSYEQYF. CDR3 DNA: TGTGCCAGCACACTAGCGCGGAGCTCCTACGAGCAGTACTTC.

A few counts support this clone. The chain carries TRBV9 and TRBJ1-1; possible D gene TRBD1, 5 bases. Germline CDR1 and CDR2: SGDLS and YYNGEE. The CDR3 is made up of 14 amino acids. V lost 3 bases and J 11 bases, leaving 20 bases between the germline ends. The DNA for the CDR3 is TGTGCCAGCAGCGCAGCCACAGGTTCCGTCGTGGCTTTCTTT. Protein sequence: CASSAATGSVVAFF.

The chain employs TRBV7-3 and TRBJ1-1; D remains ambiguous. Per germline, CDR1 SGHTA and CDR2 FQGTGA. The CDR3 loop spans 15 amino acids. Trimming cost V 2 bases and J 3 bases, with 13 bases left between them. The CDR3 sequence: CASSLVPGRDTEAFF. The CDR3 region has the DNA TGTGCCAGCAGCTTAGTTCCGGGGAGGGACACTGAAGCTTTCTTT.

The V and J genes are TRBV27 and TRBJ1-5, with D hard to call. V lost 6 bases and J 4 bases, leaving 13 bases between the germline ends. CDR1 MNHEY and CDR2 SMNVEV come from the germline V gene (reference sequence). The CDR3 sequence is 14 residues long. The CDR3 coding sequence is TGTGCCAGCAGCCCCGACGGTGATAATCAGCCCCAGCATTTT. This codes for CASSPDGDNQPQHF.

This chain connects TRBV7-9 to TRBJ2-2; D is possibly TRBD2 (5 bases). The CDR3 is 18 residues long. The germline V gene encodes CDR1 SEHNR and CDR2 FQNEAQ (reference sequence). V lost 6 bases, J lost 4 bases, and 24 bases lay in between. This chain's CDR3 is CASRLTGLRAPSTGELFF. CDR3 nucleotide sequence: TGTGCCAGCAGACTCACCGGGCTGCGGGCCCCGAGCACCGGGGAGCTGTTTTTT.

J is TRBJ1-4 and V is TRBV5-1; the D gene is possibly TRBD1 (5 bases). Germline V gene lookup returns CDR1 SGHRS and CDR2 YFSETQ. The CDR3 loop spans 16 amino acids. The V end lost 4 bases, the J end lost 3 bases, and 16 bases lay between the germline ends. CDR3 sequence (DNA): TGCGCCAGCAGCGGGGACTACTACTCACCTAATGAAAAACTGTTTTTT. Amino acids: CASSGDYYSPNEKLFF.

CDR3 sequence reads: CASSLITTDQKLFF. DNA for the CDR3: TGTGCCAGCAGTCTAATTACGACAGACCAAAAACTGTTTTTT. The chain has TRBV28 and TRBJ1-4; weak D call: TRBD1 (5 bases). V was clipped by 5 bases and J by 9 bases, with 16 bases between them. CDR1 is MDHEN and CDR2 is SYDVKM in the germline V gene. This CDR3 contains 14 residues.

In the case of this clone: Other DNA sequences from this sample encode an identical CDR3 as well. The chain recombines TRBV29-1 with TRBJ2-1, with D possibly TRBD1 on 6 matching bases. The CDR3 is 13 amino acids. The V gene's germline CDR1 is SQVTM and CDR2 ANQGSEA. V dropped 7 bases and J dropped 1 base, with 11 bases sitting between them. The DNA of the CDR3 is TGCAGCGCAAGGGGGTTTTCCTACAATGAGCAGTTCTTC. It specifies CSARGFSYNEQFF.

The gene calls are TRBV4-1 and TRBJ2-4; D remains ambiguous. Germline assignment: CDR1 MGHRA and CDR2 YSYEKL. V was clipped by 6 bases and J by 0 bases, with 9 bases between them. The CDR3 has 14 amino acids. CDR3 sequence (DNA): TGCGCCAGCAGTCGGACCTCAGCCAAAAACATTCAGTACTTC. Translated, it gives CASSRTSAKNIQYF.

This clone was counted only a few times. The chain couples TRBV7-9 to TRBJ1-1, with no clear D. The germline V and J ends were trimmed by 5 bases and 0 bases, with 13 bases remaining between them. The CDR3 has 15 amino acids. Germline V gene data show CDR1 as SEHNR and CDR2 as FQNEAQ (reference sequence). CDR3 in amino acids: CASSLQNSMNTEAFF. The CDR3 region has the DNA TGTGCCAGCAGCCTACAGAACAGCATGAACACTGAAGCTTTCTTT.

The V gene is TRBV28, the J gene TRBJ1-3; D ambiguous. V lost 3 bases and J lost 9, with 15 bases in between. Germline CDR1 and CDR2: MDHEN and SYDVKM. CDR3 length: 14 residues. CDR3 amino acids: CASSFKHRGSTIYF. In DNA, the CDR3 is TGTGCCAGCAGTTTCAAGCACCGGGGTAGCACCATATATTTT.

The chain recombines TRBV5-6 with TRBJ1-5; no clear D gene. Trimming pared 1 base from V and 0 bases from J, leaving 5 bases between. Germline V lookup: CDR1 SGHDT, CDR2 YYEEEE. The CDR3 length is 14 residues. The CDR3 DNA is TGTGCCAGCAGCTTGCTTCATAGCAATCAGCCCCAGCATTTT. Translated, it gives CASSLLHSNQPQHF.